The 26 T cell receptor beta chains below were found in one sample sequenced in a study of T cells in Graves' hyperthyroidism and ophthalmopathy (dated by TCRdb to between 2018 and 2020). The receptor library was made with multiplex PCR. The data were produced on an Illumina HiSeq 2000. The TCR beta CDR3 regions were amplified from the RNA transcripts. The first round of RT-PCR for the TCR CDR3 was performed with the HTBI primer set and the Qiagen OneStep RT-PCR kit. TCRdb redid the processing of the public reads, applying fastp at Q25 and MiXCR, and retained in-frame beta chains. Rows are unified per CDR3 protein, each entry keeping the most common DNA and genes. Here the sample has 500,000 to 650,000 distinct CDR3 sequences; about 14% occur a single time. Around 13% of the sample rests with the top ten. Sequencing was performed on blood. Receptor source: a woman aged 50 to 60 with Graves' ophthalmopathy.

This clonotype was counted at least ten times. The rearrangement joins TRBV11-2 to TRBJ2-7; TRBD1 matches at 7 bases. Trimming at V came to 4 bases and at J to 5 bases, leaving 8 bases not matched to a gene. The CDR3 covers 14 residues. Germline V gene data show CDR1 as SGHAT and CDR2 as FQNNGV. The chain's CDR3 is CASSSLDREHEQYF. The DNA for the CDR3 is TGTGCCAGCAGCTCCTTAGACAGGGAGCACGAGCAGTACTTC.

The chain recombines TRBV9 with TRBJ2-2; 7 nucleotides align to TRBD1. V trimming: 0 bases; J trimming: 4 bases; junction bases outside the gene matches: 9. Germline CDR1 reads SGDLS; CDR2 reads YYNGEE. The CDR3 is 17 residues long. CDR3 residues: CASSVGGRGRTTGELFF. The CDR3 region has the DNA TGTGCCAGCAGCGTAGGGGGTAGGGGGCGCACCACCGGGGAGCTGTTTTTT.

The table lists this clonotype with many counts. V gene TRBV5-1 combines with J gene TRBJ2-1; D unclear. Germline V gene lookup returns CDR1 SGHRS and CDR2 YFSETQ. The CDR3 has 13 residues. V was cut by 0 bases and J by 6 bases, with 7 bases left in between. CDR3: CASSLEGPNEQFF. The CDR3 DNA is TGCGCCAGCAGCTTGGAGGGCCCCAATGAGCAGTTCTTC.

This clonotype turned up a few times. The chain couples TRBV5-8 to TRBJ1-5, with D perhaps TRBD1 (6 bases). The CDR3 spans 14 residues. The V gene lost 0 bases and the J gene lost 4 bases, with 8 bases spanning the gap. Germline CDR1 and CDR2: SGHTS and YDEGEE. CDR3 DNA sequence: TGTGCCAGCAGCTTGGACAGGGAAAATCAGCCCCAGCATTTT. Its protein is CASSLDRENQPQHF.

The V and J genes are TRBV9 and TRBJ2-1, with 10 bases matching TRBD2. The J call may be wrong; the DNA end is better matched by TRBJ2-7. Per germline, CDR1 SGDLS and CDR2 YYNGEE. This CDR3 is built from 14 residues. The CDR3 nucleotides read TGTGCCAGCAGCGACCTAGCGGGAGTCTATGAGCAGTACTTC. This gives the protein CASSDLAGVYEQYF.

This chain links TRBV6-2 or TRBV6-3 with TRBJ2-1; TRBD1 matches 9 bases. The CDR3 is 14 amino acids. V dropped 4 bases and J dropped 6; count of bases not matched to a gene: 4. The germline gives CDR1 MNHEY, CDR2 SVGEGT. The CDR3 protein is CASSWGQGSNEQFF. The CDR3 DNA sequence: TGTGCCAGCAGTTGGGGACAGGGTAGCAATGAGCAGTTCTTC.

This clonotype was seen at least ten times. The chain carries TRBV3-1 and TRBJ2-3, with D tentatively TRBD2 (6 bases). Trimming cost V 0 bases and J 5 bases, with 12 bases left between them. There are 15 residues in the CDR3. Germline assignment: CDR1 LGHDT and CDR2 YNNKEL (reference sequence). CDR3 DNA: TGTGCCAGCAGCCAAGAGACAGACGGGGGAGATACGCAGTATTTT. Protein product: CASSQETDGGDTQYF.

Notes on this clonotype: Given a much more abundant clone one base away, this may be a read error. This chain uses TRBV2 with TRBJ2-7; 9 nucleotides agree with TRBD1. The CDR3 is 15 residues long. Germline V gives CDR1 SNHLY, CDR2 FYNNEI. CDR3 in amino acids: CGSINPHRDRDEQYF. The CDR3 DNA follows: TGTGGCAGCATCAACCCCCACCGGGACAGGGACGAGCAGTACTTC. Combining the CDR3 with reference TRBV2 and TRBJ2-7 gives the whole variable domain EPEVTQTPSHQVTQMGQEVILRCVPISNHLYFYWYRQILGQKVEFLVSFYNNEISEKSEIFDDQFSVERPDGSNFTLKIRSTKLEDSAMYFCGSINPHRDRDEQYFGPGTRLTVT.

This sequence joins TRBV4-1 and TRBJ2-6; D possibly uses TRBD1 or TRBD2 (5 bases each). Germline CDR1 reads MGHRA; CDR2 reads YSYEKL. The V end lost 2 bases, the J end lost 2 bases, and 10 bases lay between the germline ends. The CDR3 has 16 amino acids. CDR3 protein: CASSQPQGAGANVLTF. The CDR3 coding sequence is TGCGCCAGCAGCCAACCCCAGGGAGCTGGGGCCAACGTCCTGACTTTC.

This clonotype was detected ten times or more. The chain combines TRBV5-1 with TRBJ2-3, with D possibly matching TRBD2 (6 bases). CDR1 SGHRS and CDR2 YFSETQ come from the germline V gene. The ends were cut back, 2 bases at V and 0 bases at J, with 13 bases in the middle. The CDR3 is made up of 16 amino acids. The CDR3 is CASSFTRDSSTDTQYF. The CDR3 nucleotides are TGCGCCAGCAGCTTCACCCGGGACTCCAGCACAGATACGCAGTATTTT.

The chain joins TRBV4-2 to TRBJ2-3, with 11 bases fitting TRBD2. The V gene's germline CDR1 is LGHNA and CDR2 YNFKEQ. The CDR3 consists of 20 residues. The V segment lost 3 bases and the J segment 0 bases; nucleotides outside the gene matches: 14. The CDR3 here is CASSHQISTSGNPSTDTQYF. CDR3 in DNA: TGTGCCAGCAGCCATCAGATATCGACTAGCGGGAACCCTAGCACAGATACGCAGTATTTT.

A few counts support this clonotype. The chain is built from TRBV5-4 and TRBJ1-1; D may be TRBD1 (6 bases). Trimming removed 0 bases from V and 2 bases from J, with 11 bases in between. There are 15 residues in the CDR3. Per the germline V gene, CDR1 is SGHNT and CDR2 is YYREEE (reference sequence). The CDR3 loop reads CASSLEAGVNTEAFF. CDR3 coding DNA: TGTGCCAGCAGCTTGGAGGCAGGGGTTAACACTGAAGCTTTCTTT.

This clonotype was seen many times. Here the CDR3 DNA reads TGCAGTGCTAGAGATCCCCGACTAGCGGGAGGCGCGGATACGCAGTATTTT. Its protein product is CSARDPRLAGGADTQYF. V and J are TRBV20-1 and TRBJ2-3; 13 bases are a match to TRBD2. J lost 6 bases, V lost 0 bases, and 9 bases had no gene match. From germline, CDR1 is DFQATT and CDR2 SNEGSKA (reference sequence). This CDR3 is 17 amino acids long.

This clonotype was seen just once. The V call is TRBV18, the J call TRBJ2-5, with 11 bases fitting TRBD2. J was trimmed by 6 bases and V by 3 bases; bases with no gene match: 15. Germline lookup yields CDR1 KGHSH and CDR2 LQKENI. This CDR3 is built from 18 residues. The CDR3 region is CASSPRDTETSGSKTQYF. In nucleotides, the CDR3 is TGTGCCAGCTCACCTCGGGACACGGAAACTAGCGGGAGTAAGACCCAGTACTTC.

The chain carries TRBV6-9 and TRBJ1-1; D is perhaps TRBD1 (5 bases). The CDR3 loop spans 15 amino acids. V was cut by 3 bases and J by 0 bases, with 11 bases left in between. Germline V gene data show CDR1 as MNHGY and CDR2 as SVAAGI. The CDR3 bases are TGTGCCAGCAGTTACACCGGGACCATGAACACTGAAGCTTTCTTT. This encodes CASSYTGTMNTEAFF.

This clonotype was seen ten or more times. The V gene is TRBV6-2 or TRBV6-3, the J gene TRBJ2-7, with 11 bases lining up with TRBD1. Germline assignment: CDR1 MNHEY and CDR2 SVGEGT. The CDR3 has 17 residues. Germline trimming cut 5 bases from V and 4 bases from J; bases unmatched to any gene: 13. The CDR3: CASSDPRTGGFMYEQYF. CDR3 sequence (DNA): TGTGCCAGCAGTGATCCCCGGACAGGGGGCTTTATGTACGAGCAGTACTTC.

CDR3 sequence (DNA): TGTGCCAGCAGTGGGGGACTAGCGGGAGCAGTCCAGTTCTTC. It translates to CASSGGLAGAVQFF. The rearrangement joins TRBV6-2 or TRBV6-3 to TRBJ2-1; 14 bases fit TRBD2. Per germline, CDR1 MNHEY and CDR2 SVGEGT. V shed 5 bases and J 13 bases; nucleotides not matched to a gene: 7. The length of the CDR3 is 14 residues.

This clonotype was counted ten times or more. The rearrangement uses TRBV20-1 and TRBJ2-4; TRBD1 is a possible D gene (5 bases). From germline, CDR1 is DFQATT and CDR2 SNEGSKA (reference sequence). The CDR3 is 14 residues long. The germline V and J ends were trimmed by 2 bases and 7 bases, with 15 bases remaining between them. The CDR3 loop reads CSARPRGGRNIQYF. Here the CDR3 DNA reads TGCAGTGCTAGACCTAGGGGTGGAAGGAACATTCAGTACTTC.

This clonotype was picked up a small number of times. The rearrangement links TRBV7-2 to TRBJ1-2; TRBD1 matches 7 bases. CDR1 is SGHTA, CDR2 FQGNSA, per germline. CDR3 length: 13 residues. The J segment lost 7 bases and the V segment lost 5 bases, leaving 7 bases of the junction unmatched. CDR3 nucleotide sequence: TGTGCCAGCAGCCCCACCAGGGGGGGTGGCTACACCTTC. Translating it yields CASSPTRGGGYTF.

In its sample, this clonotype was seen a few times. A much larger clone sits a single nucleotide away, making a read error possible. Here the CDR3 reads CASKGGYKQYF. The DNA of the CDR3 is TGTGCCAGCAAAGGGGGTTACAAGCAGTACTTC. This chain connects TRBV28 to TRBJ2-7; weak D call: TRBD1 (6 bases). Trimming pared 7 bases from V and 8 bases from J, leaving 12 bases between. Germline CDR1 reads MDHEN; CDR2 reads SYDVKM. The CDR3 spans 11 residues.

This clonotype has at least ten counts. V gene TRBV27 combines with J gene TRBJ2-7, with D perhaps TRBD1 (5 bases). The CDR3 totals 14 residues. The germline CDR1 and CDR2 sequences are MNHEY and SMNVEV (reference sequence). Between the trimmed V and J ends, which lost 5 bases and 0 bases, there was a span of 11 bases. The CDR3 DNA follows: TGTGCCAGCAGTGCCCAGACAGCCTCCTACGAGCAGTACTTC. Translating it yields CASSAQTASYEQYF.

This clonotype was counted many times. V usage is TRBV12-3 or TRBV12-4 and J usage is TRBJ2-7; D unclear. This CDR3 is 15 amino acids long. Trimming removed 6 bases at V and 4 bases at J, with 19 bases between. The CDR3: CASSPYILALYEQYF. Written as DNA, the CDR3 is TGTGCCAGCAGCCCCTACATCCTCGCCCTGTACGAGCAGTACTTC.

This clonotype showed up just a few times. The V call is TRBV20-1, the J call TRBJ1-1; D unclear. V was clipped by 6 bases and J by 4 bases, with 12 bases between them. The CDR3 sequence is 12 residues long. CDR1 is DFQATT, CDR2 SNEGSKA, per germline (reference sequence). The CDR3 protein is CSALEQITEAFF. As DNA, the CDR3 is TGCAGTGCCCTAGAGCAGATCACTGAAGCTTTCTTT.

This clonotype was counted between two and nine times. This chain links TRBV9 with TRBJ1-1; D remains ambiguous. The CDR3 loop spans 15 amino acids. Germline lookup yields CDR1 SGDLS and CDR2 YYNGEE. With 2 bases removed from V and 4 bases from J, the gap between germline ends came to 15 bases. The CDR3 coding sequence is TGTGCCAGCAGCGTCCGAGCGAGTGTCGGCACTGAAGCTTTCTTT. Its translation: CASSVRASVGTEAFF.

CDR3 region: CASTSGTGASTDTQYF. The CDR3 DNA sequence: TGTGCCAGCACCTCTGGGACAGGGGCCTCCACAGATACGCAGTATTTT. The chain links TRBV12-3 or TRBV12-4 to TRBJ2-3; TRBD1 matches 10 bases. The CDR3 runs to 16 residues. V trimming: 7 bases; J trimming: 2 bases; junction bases outside the gene matches: 9.

This clonotype was recorded at least ten times. The chain joins TRBV7-9 to TRBJ2-3, with D tentatively TRBD2 (6 bases). Trimming shortened V by 5 bases and J by 3 bases, and 15 bases separated the two germline ends. The germline CDR1 and CDR2 sequences are SEHNR and FQNEAQ (reference sequence). The CDR3 sequence is 15 residues long. The CDR3 DNA reads as TGTGCCAGCAGCGGACAAACGGGAGAAACAGATACGCAGTATTTT. Translation: CASSGQTGETDTQYF.